The T cell receptor beta chain described here comes from a study of T cell changes during pregnancy in multiple sclerosis. In this sample, this clone turned up once. Profiling relied on immunoSEQ multiplex PCR, and the TCRdb table lists in-frame clones only, not all of them. This sample yields tens of thousands of clones, of which approximately 94% are seen a single time; approximately 0.61% belongs to the top ten. The source is a female donor with multiple sclerosis, enrolled in a pregnancy study. The sample was CD4+ T cells from peripheral blood mononuclear cells, taken in the third trimester of pregnancy.

The CDR3 sequence is CASSWTSGSGYNEQFF. Here the CDR3 DNA reads TGCGCCAGCAGCTGGACTAGCGGGAGTGGGTACAATGAGCAGTTCTTC. This chain links TRBV5-1 with TRBJ2-1; the match to TRBD2 covers 13 bases. The CDR3 consists of 16 residues. Germline loops: CDR1 SGHRS, CDR2 YFSETQ. The trim removed 3 bases at V and 4 bases at J, leaving 4 bases unmatched.